Described below is a single T cell receptor beta chain sequence and its context. This CDR3 contains 13 residues. CDR1 is KGHSH and CDR2 is LQKENI in the germline V gene. The V gene lost 2 bases and the J gene lost 2 bases, with 4 bases spanning the gap. Ipilimumab, 1 mg/kg, started 14 to 28 days after autologous transplant. Dosing: nivolumab 3 mg/kg IV, weeks 1, 4, 7, 10, then every two weeks to week 26. Sequencing was performed with immunoSEQ multiplex PCR; in TCRdb, only in-frame clones are kept and a portion is missing. This table has tens of thousands of clones, about 86% appearing once. The data were obtained in a study of ipilimumab plus nivolumab after autologous stem cell transplantation.

The V and J genes are TRBV18 and TRBJ1-3; D is unclear. This specimen consisted of PBMCs, obtained in a trial of ipilimumab plus nivolumab as post-transplant consolidation. The receptor comes from a male donor with diffuse large B-cell lymphoma. The CDR3 region is CASSPGAGNTIYF. The CDR3 nucleotides read TGTGCCAGCTCACCAGGGGCTGGAAACACCATATATTTT.